This T cell receptor (beta chain) was captured by sequencing in a study of regulatory T cells (dated by TCRdb to 2017 to 2018). Concerning the study at large: The study compared T-cell receptor beta repertoires of sorted regulatory, conventional CD4+ and CD8+ T cells in CD3G-deficient patients with those in healthy controls.

In the multiplex PCR, 52 forward TRBV primers and 13 reverse TRBJ primers were used, and assay-based and computational corrections were applied for amplification bias. Rearranged TRB loci were amplified from genomic DNA by multiplex PCR within the immunoSEQ assay. Sequencing of the TRB amplicons was done on an Illumina HiSeq platform. Concerning the study's data processing: Raw sequences were error-filtered and aligned to reference gene sequences by custom algorithms and were subsequently analyzed with the immunoSEQ online tools. Productive and nonproductive TRB rearrangement frequencies were evaluated among both unique and total sequences. The likelihood of self-reactivity was estimated by examining two features, hydrophobicity and amino acid composition, of TRB CDR3 positions 6 and 7. Groups were compared by t tests, Mann-Whitney tests or two-way ANOVA performed in Prism software. TCRdb provides this immuneACCESS table in a form limited to in-frame rearrangements. Some clones are lacking; in checked studies, under half of them reflect an unresolved V gene, and why the rest are absent is not known. V and J calls and clone size are as listed in that table; D and trimming were resolved from the DNA. The sample data list over 35,000 clones, and about 91% of these were observed just once. The ten largest clones add up to about 2.5% of the sample.

Every CD3G-deficient patient showed evidence of autoimmunity, and the autoimmunity was more severe in two of the patients. At testing, patients were between 2 and 39 years old and showed lower naive and higher memory CD4+ and CD8+ T-cell proportions. CD4+ cells were FACS-sorted into CD25-high CD127-low regulatory T cells and CD25-low CD127-high conventional CD4+ T cells. A handful of individuals with CD3G deficiency made up the patient group. An international network of physicians across the United States, Europe and Asia provided the patient samples and clinical data. Ficoll density separation was used to isolate peripheral blood mononuclear cells. Remarks on this clone: It has no known antigen specificity. Qualities for individual bases were not recorded, and no much larger clone is one base off.

On the study overall, not on this receptor specifically: Enrichment for hydrophobic residues at CDR3 positions 6 and 7 was found in conventional CD4+ T cells from CD3G-deficient patients, suggesting more self-reactive specificities. In patients, repertoires had restricted unique TRB V-J pairs and skewed V and J gene usage, with regulatory T cells showing the most marked changes.

The sequence was collected from a person aged 18 to 29 with CD3G deficiency. Material: conventional CD4+ T cells sorted from blood.

The DNA reads as follows: TGTGCCATCAGTCCAACCGACAGGGCGAGCTCTGGGGCCAACGTCCTGACTTTC. This codes for CAISPTDRASSGANVLTF. Here the chain combines TRBV10-3 and TRBJ2-6, with 7 junctional bases fitting TRBD1. Trimming takes 5 bases off V and 0 bases off J; junction bases not matched to a gene: 10. From the cysteine up to the phenylalanine, the CDR3 has a length of 18 residues. Solely the CDR3 DNA is kept, with 54 bases framed from the first base. CDR1 and CDR2 are drawn from the germline V gene: ENHRY, SYGVKD.